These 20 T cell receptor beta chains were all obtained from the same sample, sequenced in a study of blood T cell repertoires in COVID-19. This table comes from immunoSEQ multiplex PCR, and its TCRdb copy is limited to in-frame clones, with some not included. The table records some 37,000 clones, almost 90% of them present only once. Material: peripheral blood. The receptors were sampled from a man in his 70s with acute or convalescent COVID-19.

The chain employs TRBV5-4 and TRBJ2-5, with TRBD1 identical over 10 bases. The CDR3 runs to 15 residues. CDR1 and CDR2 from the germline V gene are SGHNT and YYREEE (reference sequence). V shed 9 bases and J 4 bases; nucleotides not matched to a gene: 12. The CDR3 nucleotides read TGTGCCACCGGAAAAAGACAGGGGGCGGGAGAGACCCAGTACTTC. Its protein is CATGKRQGAGETQYF.

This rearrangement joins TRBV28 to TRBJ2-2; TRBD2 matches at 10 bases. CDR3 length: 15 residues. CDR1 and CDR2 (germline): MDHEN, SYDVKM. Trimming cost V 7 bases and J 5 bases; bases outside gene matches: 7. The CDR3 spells CASIPSGRLTGELFF. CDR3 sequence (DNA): TGTGCCAGCATCCCTAGCGGGAGATTGACCGGGGAGCTGTTTTTT.

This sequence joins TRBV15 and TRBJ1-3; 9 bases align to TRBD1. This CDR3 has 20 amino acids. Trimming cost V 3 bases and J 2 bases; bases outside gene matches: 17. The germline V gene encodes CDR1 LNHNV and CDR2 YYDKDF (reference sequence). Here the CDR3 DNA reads TGTGCCACCAGCAGGTTTTACACAGGGGGCGGACCTGATCCTGGAAACACCATATATTTT. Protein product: CATSRFYTGGGPDPGNTIYF.

CDR3 region: CASSSSGNQPQHF. Written as DNA, the CDR3 is TGTGCCAGCAGCTCCTCCGGCAATCAGCCCCAGCATTTT. The chain carries TRBV11-1 and TRBJ1-5; D is undetermined. The CDR3 is 13 amino acids. The V end lost 4 bases, the J end lost 2 bases, and 6 bases lay between the germline ends. Germline CDR1 SGHAT, CDR2 FQDESV (reference sequence).

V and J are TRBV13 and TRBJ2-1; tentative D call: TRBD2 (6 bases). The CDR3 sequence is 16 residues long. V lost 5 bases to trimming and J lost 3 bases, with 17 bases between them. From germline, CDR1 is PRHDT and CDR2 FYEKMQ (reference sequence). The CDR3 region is CASSPVRGFYYNEQFF. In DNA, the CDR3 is TGTGCCAGCAGCCCCGTACGGGGGTTCTACTACAATGAGCAGTTCTTC.

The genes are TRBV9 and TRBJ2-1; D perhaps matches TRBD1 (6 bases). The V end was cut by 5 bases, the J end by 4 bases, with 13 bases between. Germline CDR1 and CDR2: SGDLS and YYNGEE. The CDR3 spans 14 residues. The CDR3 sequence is CASRGQNPYNEQFF. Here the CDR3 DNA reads TGTGCCAGCAGGGGACAAAACCCTTACAATGAGCAGTTCTTC.

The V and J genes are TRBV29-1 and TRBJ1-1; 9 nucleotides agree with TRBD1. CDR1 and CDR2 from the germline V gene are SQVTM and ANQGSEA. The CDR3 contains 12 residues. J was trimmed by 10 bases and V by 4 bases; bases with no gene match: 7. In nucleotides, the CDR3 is TGCAGCGTTGGGTGGACAGGGGTAGGAGCTTTCTTT. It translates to CSVGWTGVGAFF. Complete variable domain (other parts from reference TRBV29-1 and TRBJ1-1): SAVISQKPSRDICQRGTSLTIQCQVDSQVTMMFWYRQQPGQSLTLIATANQGSEATYESGFVIDKFPISRPNLTFSTLTVSNMSPEDSSIYLCSVGWTGVGAFFGQGTRLTVV.

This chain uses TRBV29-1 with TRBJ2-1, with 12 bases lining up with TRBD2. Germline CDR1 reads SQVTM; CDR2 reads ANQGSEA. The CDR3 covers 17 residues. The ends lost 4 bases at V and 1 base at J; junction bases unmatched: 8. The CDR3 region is CSVGIGLAGSSYNEQFF. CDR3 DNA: TGCAGCGTTGGGATAGGACTAGCGGGATCTTCCTACAATGAGCAGTTCTTC.

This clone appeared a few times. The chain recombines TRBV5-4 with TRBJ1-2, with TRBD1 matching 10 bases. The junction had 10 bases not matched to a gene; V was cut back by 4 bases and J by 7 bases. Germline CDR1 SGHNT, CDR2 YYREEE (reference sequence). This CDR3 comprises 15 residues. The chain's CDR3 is CASSQRDRGMGGYTF. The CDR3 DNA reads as TGTGCCAGCAGCCAAAGGGACAGGGGAATGGGTGGCTACACCTTC.

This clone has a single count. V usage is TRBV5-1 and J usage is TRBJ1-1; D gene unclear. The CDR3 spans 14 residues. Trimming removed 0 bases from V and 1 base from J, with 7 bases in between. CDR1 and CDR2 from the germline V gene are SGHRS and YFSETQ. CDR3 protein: CASSLETWNTEAFF. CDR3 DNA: TGCGCCAGCAGCTTGGAGACATGGAACACTGAAGCTTTCTTT.

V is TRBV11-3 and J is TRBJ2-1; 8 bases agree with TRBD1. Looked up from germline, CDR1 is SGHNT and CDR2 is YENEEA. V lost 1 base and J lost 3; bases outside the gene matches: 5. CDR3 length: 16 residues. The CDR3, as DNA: TGTGCCAGCAGCTTAGGGACAGGGACCCACTACAATGAGCAGTTCTTC. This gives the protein CASSLGTGTHYNEQFF.

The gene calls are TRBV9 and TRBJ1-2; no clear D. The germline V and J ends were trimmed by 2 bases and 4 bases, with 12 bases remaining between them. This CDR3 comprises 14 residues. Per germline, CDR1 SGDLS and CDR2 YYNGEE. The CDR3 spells CASSVNAAPYGYTF. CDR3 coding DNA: TGTGCCAGCAGCGTCAATGCAGCGCCCTATGGCTACACCTTC.

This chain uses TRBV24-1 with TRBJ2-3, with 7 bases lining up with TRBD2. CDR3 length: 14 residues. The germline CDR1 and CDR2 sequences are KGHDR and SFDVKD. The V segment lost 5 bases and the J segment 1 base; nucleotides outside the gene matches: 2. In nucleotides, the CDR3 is TGTGCCACCAGTGGGGGGAGGGGCACAGATACGCAGTATTTT. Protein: CATSGGRGTDTQYF.

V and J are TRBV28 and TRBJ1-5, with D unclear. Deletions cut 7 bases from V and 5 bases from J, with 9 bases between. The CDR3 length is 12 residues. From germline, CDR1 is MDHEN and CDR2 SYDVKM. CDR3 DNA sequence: TGTGCCAGCATTACCCGGGATCAGCCCCAGCATTTT. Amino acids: CASITRDQPQHF.

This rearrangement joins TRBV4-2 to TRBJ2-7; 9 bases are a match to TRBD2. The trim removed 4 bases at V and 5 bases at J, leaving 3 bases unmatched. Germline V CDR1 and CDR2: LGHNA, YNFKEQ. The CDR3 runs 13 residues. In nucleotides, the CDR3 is TGTGCCAGCAGCCTCCGGACTAGCGACGAGCAGTACTTC. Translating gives CASSLRTSDEQYF.

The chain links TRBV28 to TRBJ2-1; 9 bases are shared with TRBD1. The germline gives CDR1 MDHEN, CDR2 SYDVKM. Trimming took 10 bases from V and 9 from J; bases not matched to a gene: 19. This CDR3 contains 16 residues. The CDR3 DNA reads TGTGCCACCCACTTCGGGTGGGGACAGGGTTGGGGTGAGCAGTTCTTC. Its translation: CATHFGWGQGWGEQFF.

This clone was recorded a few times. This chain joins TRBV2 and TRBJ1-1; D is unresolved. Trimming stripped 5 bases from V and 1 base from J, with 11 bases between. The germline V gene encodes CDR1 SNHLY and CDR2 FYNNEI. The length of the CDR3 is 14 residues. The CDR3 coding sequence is TGTGCCAGCAGTCTCGGAGCGCCGAACACTGAAGCTTTCTTT. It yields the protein CASSLGAPNTEAFF.

CDR3 in DNA: TGTGCCAGCAGCCCAGGTTATAAACCAGATACGCAGTATTTT. Translated, it gives CASSPGYKPDTQYF. The rearrangement joins TRBV14 to TRBJ2-3; the D is unclear. This CDR3 region has 14 residues. Per the germline V gene, CDR1 is SGHDN and CDR2 is FVKESK. The V end was cut by 4 bases, the J end by 4 bases, with 12 bases between.

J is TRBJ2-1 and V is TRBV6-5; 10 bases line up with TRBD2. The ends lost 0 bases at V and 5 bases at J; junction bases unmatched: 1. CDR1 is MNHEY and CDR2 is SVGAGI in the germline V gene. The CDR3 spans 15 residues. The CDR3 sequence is CASSYSLAGNNEQFF. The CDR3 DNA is TGTGCCAGCAGTTACTCACTAGCGGGGAACAATGAGCAGTTCTTC.

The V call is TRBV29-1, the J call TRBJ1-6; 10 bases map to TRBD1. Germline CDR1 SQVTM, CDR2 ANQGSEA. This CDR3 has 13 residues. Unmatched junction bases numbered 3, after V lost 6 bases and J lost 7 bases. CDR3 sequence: CSVGQGQNSPLHF. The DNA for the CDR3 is TGCAGCGTGGGACAGGGGCAGAATTCACCCCTCCACTTT. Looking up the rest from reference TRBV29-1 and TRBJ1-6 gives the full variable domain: SAVISQKPSRDICQRGTSLTIQCQVDSQVTMMFWYRQQPGQSLTLIATANQGSEATYESGFVIDKFPISRPNLTFSTLTVSNMSPEDSSIYLCSVGQGQNSPLHFGNGTRLTVT.